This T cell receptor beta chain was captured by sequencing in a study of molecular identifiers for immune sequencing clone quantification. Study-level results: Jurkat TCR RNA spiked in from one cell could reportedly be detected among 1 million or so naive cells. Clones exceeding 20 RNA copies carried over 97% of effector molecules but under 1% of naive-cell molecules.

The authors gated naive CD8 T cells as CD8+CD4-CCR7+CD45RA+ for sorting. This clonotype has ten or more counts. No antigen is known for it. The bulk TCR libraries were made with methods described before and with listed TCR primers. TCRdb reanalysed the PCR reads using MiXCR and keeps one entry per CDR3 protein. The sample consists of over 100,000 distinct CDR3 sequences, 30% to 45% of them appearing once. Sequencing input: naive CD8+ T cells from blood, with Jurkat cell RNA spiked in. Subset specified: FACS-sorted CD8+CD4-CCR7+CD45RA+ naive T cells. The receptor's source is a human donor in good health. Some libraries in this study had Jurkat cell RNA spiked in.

CDR3 region: CASSLMYEGLGSNQPQHF. For the CDR3, the DNA is TGTGCCAGCAGTTTAATGTATGAGGGTTTAGGCAGCAATCAGCCCCAGCATTTT. The rearrangement joins TRBV28 to TRBJ1-5; D is undetermined. Germline lookup yields CDR1 MDHEN and CDR2 SYDVKM. Trimming removed 2 bases at V and 1 base at J, with 18 bases between. The CDR3 consists of 18 residues.